Listed here are 25 T cell receptor beta chains from one sample, sequenced in a study of glioma-infiltrating T cells listed by TCRdb under 2016. Sequencing relied on an Illumina MiSeq. The iRepertoire nested amplicon-rescue multiplex PCR (arm-PCR) platform was used to amplify TCR alpha and beta CDR3 regions from RNA. Using fastp at Q25 and MiXCR, TCRdb reprocessed the public reads and kept productive beta chains. Rows with one shared CDR3 protein collapse into an entry with the most common genes and DNA. The sample table records roughly 130,000 distinct CDR3 sequences; approximately 26% of these occur just once. 27% of the sample is in the top ten clones. Sequencing was done on a sample of glioma tissue, nonneoplastic brain tissue, or PBMCs (not recorded which). The receptors here all came from a human donor with low-grade glioma or glioblastoma, undergoing nonglioma brain surgery, or in good health (not recorded which).

The rearrangement uses TRBV3-1 and TRBJ1-1; no clear D gene. The CDR3 totals 13 residues. Germline CDR1 LGHDT, CDR2 YNNKEL (reference sequence). Trimming left V 4 bases short and J 3 bases short, with 9 bases between. Here the CDR3 reads CASSRGAYTEAFF. In DNA, the CDR3 is TGTGCCAGCAGCCGAGGAGCTTACACTGAAGCTTTCTTT. Full variable domain (rest looked up from reference TRBV3-1 and TRBJ1-1): DTAVSQTPKYLVTQMGNDKSIKCEQNLGHDTMYWYKQDSKKFLKIMFSYNNKELIINETVPNRFSPKSPDKAHLNLHINSLELGDSAVYFCASSRGAYTEAFFGQGTRLTVV.

The chain recombines TRBV19 with TRBJ2-5; D uncertain. CDR1 LNHDA and CDR2 SQIVND come from the germline V gene (reference sequence). The V end lost 3 bases, the J end lost 1 base, and 15 bases lay between the germline ends. The CDR3 is 16 residues long. CDR3 DNA: TGTGCCAGTAGTATTCGGTCAGCTACAACCCAAGAGACCCAGTACTTC. It codes for CASSIRSATTQETQYF.

This chain uses TRBV19 with TRBJ2-1; 7 bases fit TRBD2. The CDR3 has 16 amino acids. Germline values: CDR1 LNHDA, CDR2 SQIVND (reference sequence). After removal of 0 bases from V and 1 base from J, the junction contained 3 bases not matched to a gene. CDR3 sequence reads: CASSIERGTSYNEQFF. The CDR3, as DNA: TGTGCCAGTAGTATAGAGCGGGGGACGTCCTACAATGAGCAGTTCTTC.

This clonotype was observed many times. The rearrangement links TRBV25-1 to TRBJ2-3; D perhaps matches TRBD2 (5 bases). The CDR3 runs 12 residues. The V end lost 8 bases, the J end lost 6 bases, and 12 bases lay between the germline ends. Germline V CDR1 and CDR2: MGHDK, SYGVNS. The DNA for the CDR3 is TGTGCCAGCGCCTGGACTGGTGATACGCAGTATTTT. Translation gives CASAWTGDTQYF. Combining the CDR3 with reference TRBV25-1 and TRBJ2-3 gives the whole variable domain EADIYQTPRYLVIGTGKKITLECSQTMGHDKMYWYQQDPGMELHLIHYSYGVNSTEKGDLSSESTVSRIRTEHFPLTLESARPSHTSQYLCASAWTGDTQYFGPGTRLTVL.

Comments on this clonotype: A much more abundant neighbour one base away suggests this may be a read error. DNA of the CDR3: TGTGCCAGTAGGGTCATGAACACTAAAGCTTTCTTT. This translates into CASRVMNTKAFF. This chain connects TRBV19 to TRBJ1-1; D unresolved. The CDR3 covers 12 residues. Germline CDR1 LNHDA, CDR2 SQIVND (reference sequence).

This clonotype was detected many times. This chain links TRBV15 with TRBJ2-2; 8 nucleotides line up with TRBD2. Germline V CDR1 and CDR2: LNHNV, YYDKDF (reference sequence). There are 16 residues in the CDR3. The V segment lost 0 bases and the J segment 1 base; nucleotides outside the gene matches: 1. The CDR3 loop reads CATSRELAVNTGELFF. The DNA for the CDR3 is TGTGCCACCAGCAGAGAACTAGCGGTGAACACCGGGGAGCTGTTTTTT.

The chain recombines TRBV27 with TRBJ1-2, with TRBD1 matching over 9 bases. This CDR3 is built from 14 residues. The germline CDR1 and CDR2 sequences are MNHEY and SMNVEV (reference sequence). Trimming cost V 0 bases and J 6 bases; bases outside gene matches: 2. As DNA, the CDR3 is TGTGCCAGCAGTTTATCTGGGACAGGGAATGGCTACACCTTC. Encoded protein: CASSLSGTGNGYTF.

The chain joins TRBV4-1 to TRBJ2-1, with D perhaps TRBD2 (5 bases). Germline values: CDR1 MGHRA, CDR2 YSYEKL. This CDR3 has 17 amino acids. Deletions cut 7 bases from V and 7 bases from J, with 26 bases between. The CDR3 loop reads CASTRPPEAGLINEQFF. CDR3 coding DNA: TGCGCCAGCACCCGGCCCCCGGAGGCTGGTCTGATTAATGAGCAGTTCTTC.

The rearrangement uses TRBV6-5 and TRBJ2-7, with D unclear. CDR3 length equals 13 residues. V dropped 2 bases and J dropped 4 bases, with 9 bases sitting between them. In germline, CDR1 is MNHEY, CDR2 SVGAGI. CDR3 bases: TGTGCCAGCAGTTACGGACCCTCTTACGAGCAGTACGTC. Translation gives CASSYGPSYEQYV.

This clonotype was detected many times. This chain uses TRBV15 with TRBJ1-5, with 9 bases matching TRBD1. With V trimmed by 1 base and J by 1 base, 2 bases remained unmatched. This CDR3 is 16 amino acids long. Germline V gives CDR1 LNHNV, CDR2 YYDKDF (reference sequence). CDR3 residues: CATSRGDRDSNQPQHF. The CDR3 region has the DNA TGTGCCACCAGCAGAGGGGACAGGGACAGCAATCAGCCCCAGCATTTT.

CDR3 protein: CSVRGLETQYF. CDR3 coding DNA: TGCAGCGTCCGGGGGCTCGAGACCCAGTACTTC. The chain is built from TRBV29-1 and TRBJ2-5; TRBD1 or TRBD2 may be the D gene (6 bases each). Germline loops: CDR1 SQVTM, CDR2 ANQGSEA. Trimming cost V 6 bases and J 5 bases, with 10 bases left between them. This CDR3 spans 11 amino acids.

This clonotype has only a few counts. The rearrangement uses TRBV5-1 and TRBJ2-3, with TRBD2 matching 8 bases. V shed 2 bases, J shed 2 bases, and the junction held 7 bases outside the gene matches. Germline V gene sequence: CDR1 SGHRS, CDR2 YFSETQ. The CDR3 has 16 residues. CDR3 region: CASSFAARGVTDTQYF. In DNA, the CDR3 is TGCGCCAGCAGCTTCGCCGCGCGGGGGGTCACAGATACGCAGTATTTT.

The chain joins TRBV7-2 to TRBJ2-3, with a possible D match to TRBD2 (7 bases). There are 17 residues in the CDR3. Trimming took 0 bases from V and 1 from J, leaving 14 bases between them. The germline CDR1 and CDR2 sequences are SGHTA and FQGNSA. The CDR3 sequence: CASSLAGGRVGTDTQYF. In DNA, the CDR3 is TGTGCCAGCAGCTTAGCGGGGGGGCGGGTTGGCACAGATACGCAGTATTTT.

With respect to this clonotype: A much larger clone lies a single base off, so this may be a read error. The conserved phenylalanine or tryptophan is not found at the CDR3 terminus, so this likely reflects a read error. The V gene is TRBV27, the J gene TRBJ1-2; tentatively, D is TRBD1 (6 bases). The germline V and J ends were trimmed by 2 bases and 10 bases, with 11 bases remaining between them. Germline CDR1 reads MNHEY; CDR2 reads SMNVEV (reference sequence). The CDR3 covers 12 residues. The CDR3 bases are TGTGCCAGCAGTTTACAGGGGCTGTTCTACACCTTA. This codes for CASSLQGLFYTL.

This clonotype occurred a few times. The J gene is TRBJ2-3, the V gene TRBV18; 7 bases line up with TRBD1. Trimming took 2 bases from V and 4 from J; bases not matched to a gene: 12. CDR1 and CDR2 (germline): KGHSH, LQKENI. The CDR3 has 17 residues. This chain's CDR3 is CASSPRPGQFGADTQYF. CDR3 bases: TGTGCCAGCTCACCAAGACCGGGACAGTTTGGGGCAGATACGCAGTATTTT.

This clonotype was counted ten times or more. The CDR3: CASSLARTGKETQYF. The CDR3 DNA reads TGTGCCAGCAGCTTAGCGAGGACCGGGAAGGAGACCCAGTACTTC. This sequence joins TRBV7-2 and TRBJ2-5; D perhaps matches TRBD2 (5 bases). Germline CDR1 reads SGHTA; CDR2 reads FQGNSA. The germline V and J ends were trimmed by 0 bases and 5 bases, with 13 bases remaining between them. This CDR3 comprises 15 residues.

Many counts were recorded for this clonotype. V usage is TRBV20-1 and J usage is TRBJ1-2, with 8 positions matching TRBD1. J was trimmed by 4 bases and V by 1 base; bases with no gene match: 5. Germline V gene sequence: CDR1 DFQATT, CDR2 SNEGSKA (reference sequence). The CDR3 sequence is 14 residues long. DNA for the CDR3: TGCAGTGCTAGAGGCAGACAGGGGTTCTATGGCTACACCTTC. Its translation: CSARGRQGFYGYTF.

This clonotype occurred many times. The rearrangement links TRBV7-2 to TRBJ2-3; D could derive from TRBD1 or TRBD2 (6 bases each). The CDR3 is made up of 12 amino acids. In germline, CDR1 is SGHTA, CDR2 FQGNSA. Trimming removed 5 bases from V and 11 bases from J, with 14 bases in between. In nucleotides, the CDR3 is TGTGCCAGCAGCGAGGGGGGCGTGAGGCAGTATTTT. Its translation is CASSEGGVRQYF.

About this clonotype: Germline and junction disagree at one end, which may indicate a read error. The chain employs TRBV20-1 and TRBJ1-6; D uncertain. This CDR3 region has 13 residues. Germline V gene lookup returns CDR1 DFQATT and CDR2 SNEGSKA (reference sequence). The chain's CDR3 is CSASSSLQSPPHF. CDR3 nucleotides: TGCAGTGCTAGTAGCAGTCTACAGTCACCCCCCCACTTT.

In this sample, this clonotype turned up a few times. The chain employs TRBV6-1 and TRBJ2-1, with 9 bases lining up with TRBD2. V lost 6 bases, J lost 7 bases, and 19 bases stayed unmatched. This CDR3 comprises 18 residues. Germline-derived CDR1 and CDR2 are MNHNS and SASEGT. The CDR3 region has the DNA TGTGCCAGCAGCGCCCTAGGAAGCGGGGGGCCAGGTCGGAATGAGCAGTTCTTC. Residues: CASSALGSGGPGRNEQFF.

As DNA, the CDR3 is TGTGCCAGCAGATTCCGACAGGGTAGTATGGGCTCCTACAATGAGCAGTTCTTC. It is translated as CASRFRQGSMGSYNEQFF. V usage is TRBV6-1 and J usage is TRBJ2-1, with 7 bases matching TRBD1. Germline lookup yields CDR1 MNHNS and CDR2 SASEGT. The CDR3 runs 18 residues. V was clipped by 6 bases and J by 0 bases; unmatched bases: 14.

This clonotype occurred a few times. V and J are TRBV6-6 and TRBJ2-5; D unresolved. V gave up 0 bases and J gave up 1 base, with 12 bases separating them. CDR3 size: 16 residues. From germline, CDR1 is MNHNY and CDR2 SVGAGI (reference sequence). The CDR3, as DNA: TGTGCCAGCAGTTACTCGAATCCCCTCCTCCAAGAGACCCAGTACTTC. It translates to CASSYSNPLLQETQYF.

This clonotype showed up many times. The chain recombines TRBV6-1 with TRBJ2-1; D possibly corresponds to TRBD2 (6 bases). The CDR3 extends over 11 amino acids. Trimming stripped 11 bases from V and 7 bases from J, with 12 bases between. CDR1 is MNHNS and CDR2 is SASEGT in the germline V gene. For the CDR3, the DNA is TGTGCCGCACGTCGGGGGAATGAGCAGTTCTTC. As protein: CAARRGNEQFF.

The chain joins TRBV4-1 to TRBJ2-7, with D unresolved. This CDR3 is built from 13 residues. Per the germline V gene, CDR1 is MGHRA and CDR2 is YSYEKL. The V and J ends lost 0 bases and 3 bases respectively, with 6 bases between them. The CDR3 is CASSQDLNYEQYV. In DNA, the CDR3 is TGCGCCAGCAGCCAAGATCTGAACTACGAGCAGTACGTC.

This clonotype turned up a few times. The chain employs TRBV5-5 and TRBJ2-1, with D uncertain. V was shortened by 1 base and J by 0 bases, with 5 bases between the two germline ends. Germline V gene data show CDR1 as SGHKS and CDR2 as YYEKEE (reference sequence). The CDR3 loop spans 14 amino acids. CDR3 region: CASSLLISYNEQFF. The DNA of the CDR3 is TGTGCCAGCAGCTTGCTGATCTCCTACAATGAGCAGTTCTTC. Based on the CDR3 plus reference TRBV5-5 and TRBJ2-1, the full variable domain is DAGVTQSPTHLIKTRGQQVTLRCSPISGHKSVSWYQQVLGQGPQFIFQYYEKEERGRGNFPDRFSARQFPNYSSELNVNALLLGDSALYLCASSLLISYNEQFFGPGTRLTVL.